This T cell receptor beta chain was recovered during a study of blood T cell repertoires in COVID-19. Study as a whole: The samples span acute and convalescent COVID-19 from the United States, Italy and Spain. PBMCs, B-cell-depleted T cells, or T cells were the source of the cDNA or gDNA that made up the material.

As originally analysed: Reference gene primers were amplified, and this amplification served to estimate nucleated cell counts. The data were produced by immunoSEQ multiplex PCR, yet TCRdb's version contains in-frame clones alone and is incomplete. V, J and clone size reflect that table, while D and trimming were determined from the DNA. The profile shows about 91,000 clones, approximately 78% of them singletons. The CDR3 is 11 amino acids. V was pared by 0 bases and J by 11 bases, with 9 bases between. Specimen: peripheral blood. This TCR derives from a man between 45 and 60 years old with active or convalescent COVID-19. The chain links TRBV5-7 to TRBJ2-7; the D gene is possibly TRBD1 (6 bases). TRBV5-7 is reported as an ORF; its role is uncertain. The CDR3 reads CASSLVAGEYF. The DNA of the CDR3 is TGTGCCAGCAGCTTGGTGGCAGGGGAGTACTTC.